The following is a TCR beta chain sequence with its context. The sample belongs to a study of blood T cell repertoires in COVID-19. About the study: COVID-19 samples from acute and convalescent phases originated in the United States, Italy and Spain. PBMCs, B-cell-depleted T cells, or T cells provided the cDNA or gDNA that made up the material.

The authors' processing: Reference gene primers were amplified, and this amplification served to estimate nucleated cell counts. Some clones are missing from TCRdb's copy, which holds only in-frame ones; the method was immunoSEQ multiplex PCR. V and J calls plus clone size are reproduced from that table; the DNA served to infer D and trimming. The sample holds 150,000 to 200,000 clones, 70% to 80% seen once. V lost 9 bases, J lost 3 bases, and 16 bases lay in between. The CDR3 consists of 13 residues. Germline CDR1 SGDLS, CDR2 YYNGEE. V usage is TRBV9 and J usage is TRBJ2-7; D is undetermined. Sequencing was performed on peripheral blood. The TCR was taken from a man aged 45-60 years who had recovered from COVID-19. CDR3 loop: CATSARKNYEQYF. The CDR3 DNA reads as TGTGCCACAAGTGCGCGGAAAAACTACGAGCAGTACTTC.